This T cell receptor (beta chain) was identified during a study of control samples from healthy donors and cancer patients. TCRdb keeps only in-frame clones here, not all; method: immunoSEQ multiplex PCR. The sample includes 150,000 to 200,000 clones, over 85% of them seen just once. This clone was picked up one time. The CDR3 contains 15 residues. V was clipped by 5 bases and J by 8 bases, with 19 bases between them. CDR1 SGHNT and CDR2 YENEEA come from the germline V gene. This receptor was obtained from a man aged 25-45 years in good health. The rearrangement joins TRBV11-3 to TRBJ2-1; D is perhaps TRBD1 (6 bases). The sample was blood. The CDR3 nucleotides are TGTGCCAGCAGCCCCGGGACACTATTTGGCCATGAGCAGTTCTTC. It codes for CASSPGTLFGHEQFF.